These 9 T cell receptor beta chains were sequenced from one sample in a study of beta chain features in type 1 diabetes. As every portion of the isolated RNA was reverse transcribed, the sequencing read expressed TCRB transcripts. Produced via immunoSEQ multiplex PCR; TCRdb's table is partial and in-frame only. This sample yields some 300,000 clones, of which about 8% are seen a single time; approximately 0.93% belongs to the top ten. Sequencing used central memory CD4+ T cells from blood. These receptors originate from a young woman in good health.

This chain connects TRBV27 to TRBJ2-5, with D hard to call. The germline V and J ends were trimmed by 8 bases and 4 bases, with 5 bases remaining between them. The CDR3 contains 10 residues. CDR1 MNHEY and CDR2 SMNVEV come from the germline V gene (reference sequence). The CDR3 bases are TGTGCCAGCGGATCAGAGACCCAGTACTTC. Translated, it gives CASGSETQYF.

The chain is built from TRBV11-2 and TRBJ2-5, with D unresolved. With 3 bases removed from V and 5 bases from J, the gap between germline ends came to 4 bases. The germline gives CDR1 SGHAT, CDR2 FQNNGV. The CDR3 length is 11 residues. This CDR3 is CASSLSETQYF. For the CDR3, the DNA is TGTGCCAGCAGCTTGTCGGAGACCCAGTACTTC. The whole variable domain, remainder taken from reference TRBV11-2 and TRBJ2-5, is EAGVAQSPRYKIIEKRQSVAFWCNPISGHATLYWYQQILGQGPKLLIQFQNNGVVDDSQLPKDRFSAERLKGVDSTLKIQPAKLEDSAVYLCASSLSETQYFGPGTRLLVL.

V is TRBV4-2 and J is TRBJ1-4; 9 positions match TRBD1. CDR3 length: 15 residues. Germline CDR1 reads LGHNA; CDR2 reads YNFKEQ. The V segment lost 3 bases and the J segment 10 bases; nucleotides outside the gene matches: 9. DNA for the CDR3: TGTGCCAGCAGCCAGACAGGACAGGGGAGCGGAAAACTGTTTTTT. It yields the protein CASSQTGQGSGKLFF.

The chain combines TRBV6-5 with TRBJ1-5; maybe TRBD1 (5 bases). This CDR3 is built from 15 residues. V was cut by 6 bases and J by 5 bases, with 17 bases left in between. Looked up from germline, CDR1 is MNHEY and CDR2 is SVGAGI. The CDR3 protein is CASRHINGAHQPQHF. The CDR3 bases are TGTGCCAGCAGACACATAAACGGGGCCCATCAGCCCCAGCATTTT.

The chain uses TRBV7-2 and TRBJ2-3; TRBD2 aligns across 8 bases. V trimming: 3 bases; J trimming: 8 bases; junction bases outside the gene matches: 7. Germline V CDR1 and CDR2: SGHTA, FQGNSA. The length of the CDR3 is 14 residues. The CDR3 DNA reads TGTGCCAGCAGCTTTGGACTAGCTGAGTCTACGCAGTATTTT. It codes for CASSFGLAESTQYF.

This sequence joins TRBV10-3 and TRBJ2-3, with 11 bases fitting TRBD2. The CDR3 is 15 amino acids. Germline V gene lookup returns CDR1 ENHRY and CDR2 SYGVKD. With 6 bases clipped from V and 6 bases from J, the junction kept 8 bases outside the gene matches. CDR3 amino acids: CAISDSGGAWDTQYF. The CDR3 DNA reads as TGTGCCATCAGCGATAGCGGGGGGGCTTGGGATACGCAGTATTTT.

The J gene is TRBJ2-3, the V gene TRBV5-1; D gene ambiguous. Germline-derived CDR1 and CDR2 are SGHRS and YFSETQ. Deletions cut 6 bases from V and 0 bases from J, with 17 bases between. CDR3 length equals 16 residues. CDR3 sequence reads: CASNQASGFSTDTQYF. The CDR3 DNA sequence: TGCGCCAGCAATCAGGCCTCAGGTTTTAGCACAGATACGCAGTATTTT.

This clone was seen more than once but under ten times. The CDR3 reads CASSWGQGRYNSPLHF. The CDR3 DNA sequence: TGTGCCAGCAGCTGGGGACAGGGGAGATATAATTCACCCCTCCACTTT. The J gene is TRBJ1-6, the V gene TRBV27, with 10 bases that match TRBD1. The ends lost 6 bases at V and 4 bases at J; junction bases unmatched: 6. This CDR3 contains 16 residues. Per germline, CDR1 MNHEY and CDR2 SMNVEV (reference sequence).

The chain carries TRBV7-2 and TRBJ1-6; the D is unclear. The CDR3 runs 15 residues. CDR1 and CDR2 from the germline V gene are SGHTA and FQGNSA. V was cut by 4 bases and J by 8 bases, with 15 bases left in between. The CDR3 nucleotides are TGTGCCAGCAGCTCCATGGGAGGGAAGGATTCACCCCTCCACTTT. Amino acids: CASSSMGGKDSPLHF.